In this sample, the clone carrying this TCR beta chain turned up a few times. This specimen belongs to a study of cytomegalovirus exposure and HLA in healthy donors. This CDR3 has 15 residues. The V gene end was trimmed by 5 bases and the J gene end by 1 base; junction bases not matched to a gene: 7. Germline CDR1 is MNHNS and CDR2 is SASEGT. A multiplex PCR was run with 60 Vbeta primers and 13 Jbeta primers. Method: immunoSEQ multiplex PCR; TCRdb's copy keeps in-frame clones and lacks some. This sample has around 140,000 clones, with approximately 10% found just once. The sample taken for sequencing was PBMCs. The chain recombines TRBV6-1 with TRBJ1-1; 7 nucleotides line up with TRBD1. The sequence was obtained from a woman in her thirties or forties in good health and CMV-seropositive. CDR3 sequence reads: CASSPRTGGNTEAFF. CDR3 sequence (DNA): TGTGCCAGCAGTCCCCGGACAGGTGGGAACACTGAAGCTTTCTTT.